This TCR beta chain is drawn from a study of naive and memory T cell subsets. Both TRBC1 and TRBC2 were covered by a beta constant-region primer of two equimolar oligonucleotides. TCRdb reprocessed the UMI-ligation and nested PCR reads with MiXCR, giving one entry per CDR3 protein. Of around 23,000 distinct CDR3 sequences in the sample, 9.5% to 11% were seen once. Whole-study results and caveats: Naive and memory repertoire findings lacked a ground truth for validation. Activation and differentiation may alter RNA-based TCR counts. From naive to CM, EM and EMRA, diversity decreased and Gini increased.

There are many counts of this clonotype. Antigen specificity is unknown. Cells stained for CD3, CD4, CD8, CD45RA and CD27 were sorted into four subsets. The CDR3 runs 13 residues. V was shortened by 7 bases and J by 8 bases, with 15 bases between the two germline ends. J is TRBJ2-1 and V is TRBV12-3 or TRBV12-4; the D is unclear. This TCR was sampled from a human donor in good health. Sequencing was carried out using central memory CD8+ T cells from blood. The CDR3 region has the DNA TGTGCCAGCAATATTTATGGGCCGGATGAGCAGTTCTTC. Translating it yields CASNIYGPDEQFF.